This TCR beta chain came from a study of blood T cell repertoires in COVID-19. Study at large: The samples span acute and convalescent COVID-19 from the United States, Italy and Spain. PBMCs, B-cell-depleted T cells, or T cells were the source of the cDNA or gDNA that made up the material.

Seattle participants joined during active infection and were tracked over time. Method: immunoSEQ multiplex PCR; TCRdb's copy keeps in-frame clones and lacks some. The table lists over 200,000 clones, about nine tenths of them singletons. The TCR comes from a young adult with COVID-19, enrolled during active disease. The sequenced sample consisted of peripheral blood.

CDR3 DNA sequence: TGTGCCAGCAGCTTGGAAAGGTCGGGAGGGCAAGAGCAGTACTTC. Translating it yields CASSLERSGGQEQYF. The chain is built from TRBV5-4 and TRBJ2-7, with 8 positions matching TRBD2. CDR3 length: 15 amino acids. Germline CDR1 and CDR2: SGHNT and YYREEE (reference sequence). The J segment lost 7 bases and the V segment lost 0 bases, leaving 9 bases of the junction unmatched.